Below are 17 T cell receptor beta chains sequenced from a single sample in a study of blood T cell repertoires in COVID-19. This table comes from immunoSEQ multiplex PCR, and its TCRdb copy is limited to in-frame clones, with some not included. The sample holds 300,000 or so clones, 91% seen once. The sequenced material came from peripheral blood. The receptors here all came from a woman aged 25 to 39 with COVID-19, enrolled during active disease.

Comment on this clone: Other DNA sequences in the sample encode the same CDR3. V usage is TRBV4-1 and J usage is TRBJ1-2, with D hard to call. Trimming removed 1 base from V and 2 bases from J, with 5 bases in between. CDR3 length: 13 amino acids. In germline, CDR1 is MGHRA, CDR2 YSYEKL. Here the CDR3 reads CASSQALNYGYTF. DNA of the CDR3: TGCGCCAGCAGCCAAGCTCTCAACTATGGCTACACCTTC.

The gene calls are TRBV19 and TRBJ1-5; 8 bases align to TRBD1. The CDR3 covers 13 residues. CDR1 is LNHDA, CDR2 SQIVND, per germline (reference sequence). This CDR3 is CATGVDRNQPQHF. The CDR3 DNA is TGTGCGACAGGGGTTGACCGCAATCAGCCCCAGCATTTT. The full variable domain, its missing parts supplied by reference TRBV19 and TRBJ1-5, is DGGITQSPKYLFRKEGQNVTLSCEQNLNHDAMYWYRQDPGQGLRLIYYSQIVNDFQKGDIAEGYSVSREKKESFPLTVTSAQKNPTAFYLCATGVDRNQPQHFGDGTRLSIL.

This chain joins TRBV30 and TRBJ1-1; D is possibly TRBD1 (5 bases). V was pared by 3 bases and J by 2 bases, with 10 bases between. The CDR3 covers 13 residues. Looked up from germline, CDR1 is GTSNPN and CDR2 is SVGIG (reference sequence). CDR3 in amino acids: CAWSDTGNTEAFF. In nucleotides, the CDR3 is TGTGCCTGGAGCGATACAGGTAACACTGAAGCTTTCTTT.

The sample holds a few counts of this clone. J is TRBJ1-1 and V is TRBV7-2; D remains ambiguous. The CDR3 runs 14 residues. V was clipped by 5 bases and J by 3 bases, with 13 bases between them. Germline lookup yields CDR1 SGHTA and CDR2 FQGNSA. This CDR3 is CASSPLGGDTEAFF. The CDR3 DNA sequence: TGTGCCAGCAGCCCCCTGGGCGGGGACACTGAAGCTTTCTTT.

This clone has a handful of counts. The CDR3 DNA reads as TGTGCCAGCAGCCCCGACAGGGCCTCAGAGACCCAGTACTTC. Protein: CASSPDRASETQYF. The V and J genes are TRBV11-1 and TRBJ2-5; TRBD1 matches at 7 bases. CDR1 is SGHAT and CDR2 is FQDESV in the germline V gene (reference sequence). V dropped 5 bases and J dropped 4; count of bases not matched to a gene: 7. The CDR3 consists of 14 residues.

The rearrangement links TRBV7-9 to TRBJ1-4, with D tentatively TRBD1 (5 bases). The V gene's germline CDR1 is SEHNR and CDR2 FQNEAQ (reference sequence). CDR3 length equals 15 residues. V lost 4 bases and J 5 bases, leaving 14 bases between the germline ends. CDR3 in DNA: TGTGCCAGCAGCTCCGGCAGGGCCAAAAATGAAAAACTGTTTTTT. Its protein product is CASSSGRAKNEKLFF.

J is TRBJ2-1 and V is TRBV6-2 or TRBV6-3, with D hard to call. V shed 6 bases and J shed 7 bases, with 10 bases lying between them. Germline CDR1 reads MNHEY; CDR2 reads SVGEGT. CDR3 size: 12 residues. The CDR3 region is CASSPPRNEQFF. The CDR3 region has the DNA TGTGCCAGCAGCCCACCGAGGAATGAGCAGTTCTTC.

The J gene is TRBJ2-7, the V gene TRBV12-3 or TRBV12-4; no clear D gene. Trimming shortened V by 5 bases and J by 4 bases, and 12 bases separated the two germline ends. This CDR3 has 13 amino acids. Here the CDR3 DNA reads TGTGCCAGCAGTCCCCTCGACACTTACGAGCAGTACTTC. It encodes CASSPLDTYEQYF.

V is TRBV28 and J is TRBJ1-5, with D hard to call. In germline, CDR1 is MDHEN, CDR2 SYDVKM. V gave up 2 bases and J gave up 7 bases, with 12 bases separating them. The CDR3 extends over 14 amino acids. CDR3: CASSLRQSGQPQHF. For the CDR3, the DNA is TGTGCCAGCAGTTTACGGCAGTCGGGGCAGCCCCAGCATTTT.

The chain links TRBV7-6 to TRBJ1-4, with D uncertain. V lost 1 base and J lost 8, with 14 bases in between. CDR1 SGHVS and CDR2 FNYEAQ come from the germline V gene. The CDR3 length is 15 residues. The CDR3 is CASSLVTTGREKLFF. CDR3 DNA sequence: TGTGCCAGCAGCTTAGTTACAACGGGTAGAGAAAAACTGTTTTTT.

The V and J genes are TRBV30 and TRBJ1-6, with D possibly matching TRBD1 (6 bases). The germline CDR1 and CDR2 sequences are GTSNPN and SVGIG (reference sequence). Trimming took 2 bases from V and 9 from J, leaving 11 bases between them. This CDR3 spans 13 amino acids. The CDR3 protein is CAWSQGYGSPLHF. The CDR3 DNA is TGTGCCTGGAGTCAGGGGTATGGTTCACCCCTCCACTTT.

V is TRBV7-9 and J is TRBJ1-4, with TRBD1 matching 7 bases. Germline V gives CDR1 SEHNR, CDR2 FQNEAQ (reference sequence). V was pared by 5 bases and J by 4 bases, with 7 bases of the junction left unmatched. This CDR3 contains 15 residues. The CDR3 here is CASSPTGTVNEKLFF. The CDR3, as DNA: TGTGCCAGCAGCCCGACCGGGACAGTTAATGAAAAACTGTTTTTT. The whole variable domain, remainder taken from reference TRBV7-9 and TRBJ1-4, is DTGVSQNPRHKITKRGQNVTFRCDPISEHNRLYWYRQTLGQGPEFLTYFQNEAQLEKSRLLSDRFSAERPKGSFSTLEIQRTEQGDSAMYLCASSPTGTVNEKLFFGSGTQLSVL.

V is TRBV28 and J is TRBJ2-1, with unresolved D. The V gene's germline CDR1 is MDHEN and CDR2 SYDVKM. V was shortened by 3 bases and J by 2 bases, with 8 bases between the two germline ends. The CDR3 is 14 amino acids. As DNA, the CDR3 is TGTGCCAGCAGTTTTGGCAAGACCTACAATGAGCAGTTCTTC. It encodes CASSFGKTYNEQFF.

J is TRBJ2-7 and V is TRBV7-8; tentatively, D is TRBD2 (5 bases). Germline V CDR1 and CDR2: SGHVS, FQNEAQ. The V gene lost 1 base and the J gene lost 9 bases, with 13 bases spanning the gap. CDR3 length: 13 amino acids. The CDR3 DNA follows: TGTGCCAGCAGCTTAGGCCAGAATGGAGGGCAGTACTTC. It is translated as CASSLGQNGGQYF.

This clone appeared once. The rearrangement joins TRBV7-3 to TRBJ2-4, with D tentatively TRBD2 (6 bases). Trimming cost V 3 bases and J 1 base, with 22 bases left between them. CDR1 is SGHTA and CDR2 is FQGTGA in the germline V gene. The CDR3 spans 19 residues. The CDR3 loop reads CASSFFIWAGLFAKNIQYF. DNA for the CDR3: TGTGCCAGCAGCTTTTTTATCTGGGCGGGGCTGTTCGCCAAAAACATTCAGTACTTC.

This clone has just one count. The J gene is TRBJ1-5, the V gene TRBV2; D not certain. The ends were cut back, 4 bases at V and 4 bases at J, with 8 bases in the middle. The germline V gene has CDR1 SNHLY and CDR2 FYNNEI. The CDR3 length is 13 residues. CDR3 loop: CASSVGGNQPQHF. The CDR3 coding sequence is TGTGCCAGCAGTGTAGGAGGGAATCAGCCCCAGCATTTT.

This chain links TRBV29-1 with TRBJ1-1, with 12 bases fitting TRBD1. The CDR3 sequence is 15 residues long. The V segment lost 6 bases and the J segment 4 bases; nucleotides outside the gene matches: 9. The germline V gene has CDR1 SQVTM and CDR2 ANQGSEA. DNA of the CDR3: TGCAGCGTCGCCGGGACAGGGGGCGCGAGCACTGAAGCTTTCTTT. Translating it yields CSVAGTGGASTEAFF.